This TCR beta chain was profiled in a study of blood T cell repertoires in COVID-19. On the study more broadly: Specimens from acute and convalescent COVID-19 originated in the United States, Italy and Spain.

Authors' analysis steps: The authors estimated nucleated cell counts from reference gene primer amplification. TCRdb keeps only in-frame clones here, not all; method: immunoSEQ multiplex PCR. The V and J calls and clone size come from that table; D and trimming were worked out from the DNA. The sample contains fewer than 350,000 clones, less than 90% of which appear only once. CDR3 length: 14 residues. From germline, CDR1 is ENHRY and CDR2 SYGVKD. Trimming pared 3 bases from V and 1 base from J, leaving 9 bases between. Sequencing input: peripheral blood. The chain joins TRBV10-3 to TRBJ2-5; TRBD2 is a possible D gene (5 bases). This TCR came from a woman in her twenties or thirties with COVID-19, enrolled during active disease. The CDR3 spells CAISDDRGQETQYF. The DNA of the CDR3 is TGTGCCATCAGTGACGACCGGGGCCAAGAGACCCAGTACTTC.